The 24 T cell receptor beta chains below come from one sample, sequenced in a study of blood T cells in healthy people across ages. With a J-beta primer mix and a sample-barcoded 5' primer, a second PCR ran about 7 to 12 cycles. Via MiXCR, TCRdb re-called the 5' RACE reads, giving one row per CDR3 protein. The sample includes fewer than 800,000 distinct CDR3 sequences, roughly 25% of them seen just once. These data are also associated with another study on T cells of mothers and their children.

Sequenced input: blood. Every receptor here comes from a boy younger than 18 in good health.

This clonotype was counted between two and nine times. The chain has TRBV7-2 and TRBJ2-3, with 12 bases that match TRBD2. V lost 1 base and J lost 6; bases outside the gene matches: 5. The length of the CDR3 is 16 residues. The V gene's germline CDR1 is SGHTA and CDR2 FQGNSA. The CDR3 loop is CASSLGLAGGADTQYF. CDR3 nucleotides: TGTGCCAGCAGCTTAGGTCTAGCGGGAGGGGCGGATACGCAGTATTTT. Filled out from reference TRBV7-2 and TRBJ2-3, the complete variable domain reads GAGVSQSPSNKVTEKGKDVELRCDPISGHTALYWYRQSLGQGLEFLIYFQGNSAPDKSGLPSDRFSAERTGGSVSTLTIQRTQQEDSAVYLCASSLGLAGGADTQYFGPGTRLTVL.

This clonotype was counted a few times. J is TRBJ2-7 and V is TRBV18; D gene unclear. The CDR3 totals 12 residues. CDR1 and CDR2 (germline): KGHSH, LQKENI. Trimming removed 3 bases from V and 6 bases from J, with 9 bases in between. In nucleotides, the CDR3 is TGTGCCAGCTCACCGGTGGCGTCCGAGCAGTACTTC. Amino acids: CASSPVASEQYF.

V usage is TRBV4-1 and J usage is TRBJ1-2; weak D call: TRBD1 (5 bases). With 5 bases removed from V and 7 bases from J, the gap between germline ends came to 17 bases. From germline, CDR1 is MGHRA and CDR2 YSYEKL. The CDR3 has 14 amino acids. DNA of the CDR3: TGCGCCAGCAGCGAACTTGGAGGGCAGGGTGGCTACACCTTC. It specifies CASSELGGQGGYTF.

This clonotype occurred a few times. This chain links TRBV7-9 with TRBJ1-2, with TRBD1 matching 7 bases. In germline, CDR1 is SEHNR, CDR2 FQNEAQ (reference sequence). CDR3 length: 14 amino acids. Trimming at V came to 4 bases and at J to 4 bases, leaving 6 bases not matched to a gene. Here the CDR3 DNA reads TGTGCCAGCAGCTCAGGGGGGTCGTTCTATGGCTACACCTTC. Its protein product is CASSSGGSFYGYTF.

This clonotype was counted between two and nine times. This CDR3 reads CASSQDLTSGGVYEQYF. CDR3 sequence (DNA): TGTGCCAGCAGCCAAGATCTGACTAGCGGGGGTGTCTACGAGCAGTACTTC. The chain employs TRBV3-1 and TRBJ2-7; 12 nucleotides align to TRBD2. Looked up from germline, CDR1 is LGHDT and CDR2 is YNNKEL (reference sequence). This CDR3 is built from 17 residues. V lost 0 bases, J lost 3 bases, and 6 bases stayed unmatched.

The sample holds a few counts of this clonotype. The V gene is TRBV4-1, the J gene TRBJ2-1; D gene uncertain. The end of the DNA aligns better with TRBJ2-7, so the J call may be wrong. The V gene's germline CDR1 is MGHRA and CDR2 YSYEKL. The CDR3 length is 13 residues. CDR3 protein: CASSLMPSYEQYF. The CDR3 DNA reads TGCGCCAGCAGCCTAATGCCCTCCTACGAGCAGTACTTC.

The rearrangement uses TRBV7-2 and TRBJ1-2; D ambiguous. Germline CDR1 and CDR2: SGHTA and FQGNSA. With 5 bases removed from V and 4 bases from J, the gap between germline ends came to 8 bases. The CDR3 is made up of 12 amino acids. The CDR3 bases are TGTGCCAGCAGCCCGACTCCCTATGGCTACACCTTC. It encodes CASSPTPYGYTF. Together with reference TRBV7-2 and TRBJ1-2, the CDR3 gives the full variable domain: GAGVSQSPSNKVTEKGKDVELRCDPISGHTALYWYRQSLGQGLEFLIYFQGNSAPDKSGLPSDRFSAERTGGSVSTLTIQRTQQEDSAVYLCASSPTPYGYTFGSGTRLTVV.

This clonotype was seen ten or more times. CDR3 in DNA: TGTGCCAGCAGTTACGGGACAGATTACGAGCAGTACTTC. Translating it yields CASSYGTDYEQYF. V and J are TRBV27 and TRBJ2-7; 7 bases map to TRBD1. The CDR3 contains 13 residues. The V gene's germline CDR1 is MNHEY and CDR2 SMNVEV (reference sequence). Losses at the gene ends were 4 bases for V and 4 bases for J; bases not matched to a gene: 4.

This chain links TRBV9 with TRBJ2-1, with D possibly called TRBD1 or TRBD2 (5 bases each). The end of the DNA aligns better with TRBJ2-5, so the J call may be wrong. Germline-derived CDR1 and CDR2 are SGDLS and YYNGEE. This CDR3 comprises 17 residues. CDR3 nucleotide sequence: TGTGCCAGCAGCGTAGCTACGGGGCAGGGTCCCGCCGGGACCCAGTACTTC. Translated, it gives CASSVATGQGPAGTQYF.

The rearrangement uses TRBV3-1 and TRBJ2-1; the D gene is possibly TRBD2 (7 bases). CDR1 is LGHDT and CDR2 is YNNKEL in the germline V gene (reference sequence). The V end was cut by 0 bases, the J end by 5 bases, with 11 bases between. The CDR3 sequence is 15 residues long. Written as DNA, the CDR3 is TGTGCCAGCAGCCAAGATCAGGGGACTAACAATGAGCAGTTCTTC. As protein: CASSQDQGTNNEQFF.

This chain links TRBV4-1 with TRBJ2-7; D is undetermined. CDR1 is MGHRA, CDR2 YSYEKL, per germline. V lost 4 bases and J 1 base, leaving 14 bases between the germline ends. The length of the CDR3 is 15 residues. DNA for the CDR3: TGCGCCAGCAGCCTTAGGCAGGCGACATCCTACGAGCAGTACTTC. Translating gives CASSLRQATSYEQYF.

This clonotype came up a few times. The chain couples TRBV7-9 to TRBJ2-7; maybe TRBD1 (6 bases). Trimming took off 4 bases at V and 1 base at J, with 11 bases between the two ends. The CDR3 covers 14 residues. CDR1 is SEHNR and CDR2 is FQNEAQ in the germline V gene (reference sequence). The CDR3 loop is CASSSRDNSYEQYF. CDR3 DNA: TGTGCCAGCAGCTCCCGGGACAATTCCTACGAGCAGTACTTC.

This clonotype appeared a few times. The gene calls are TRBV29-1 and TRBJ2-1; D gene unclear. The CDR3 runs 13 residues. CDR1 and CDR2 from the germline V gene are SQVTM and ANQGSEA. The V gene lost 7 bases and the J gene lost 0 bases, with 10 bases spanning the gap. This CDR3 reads CSGKQSSYNEQFF. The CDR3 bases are TGCAGCGGCAAACAGAGCTCCTACAATGAGCAGTTCTTC.

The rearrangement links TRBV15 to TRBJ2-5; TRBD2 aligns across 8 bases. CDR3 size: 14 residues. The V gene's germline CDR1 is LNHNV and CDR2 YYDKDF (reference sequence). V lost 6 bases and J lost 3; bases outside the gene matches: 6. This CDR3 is CATREGLGEETQYF. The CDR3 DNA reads TGTGCCACCAGGGAGGGACTAGGGGAAGAGACCCAGTACTTC.

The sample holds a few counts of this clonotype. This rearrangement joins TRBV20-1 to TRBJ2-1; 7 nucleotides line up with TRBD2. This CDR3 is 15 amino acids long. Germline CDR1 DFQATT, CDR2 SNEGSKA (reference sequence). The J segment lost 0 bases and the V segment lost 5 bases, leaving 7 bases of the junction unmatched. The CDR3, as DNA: TGCAGTGCTGCCCTAGCGGAGACCTCCTACAATGAGCAGTTCTTC. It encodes CSAALAETSYNEQFF.

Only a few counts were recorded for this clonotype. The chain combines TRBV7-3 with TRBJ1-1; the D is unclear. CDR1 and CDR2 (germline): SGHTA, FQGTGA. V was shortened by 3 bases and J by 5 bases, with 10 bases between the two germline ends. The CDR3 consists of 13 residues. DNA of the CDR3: TGTGCCAGCAGCTTGACTAGTTTGACTGAAGCTTTCTTT. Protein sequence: CASSLTSLTEAFF.

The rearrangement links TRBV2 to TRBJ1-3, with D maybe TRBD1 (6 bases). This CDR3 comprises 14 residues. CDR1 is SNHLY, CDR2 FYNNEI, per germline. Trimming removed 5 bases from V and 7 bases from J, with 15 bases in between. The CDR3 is CASSLTPGANTIYF. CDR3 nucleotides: TGTGCCAGCAGTCTGACCCCGGGGGCGAACACCATATATTTT.

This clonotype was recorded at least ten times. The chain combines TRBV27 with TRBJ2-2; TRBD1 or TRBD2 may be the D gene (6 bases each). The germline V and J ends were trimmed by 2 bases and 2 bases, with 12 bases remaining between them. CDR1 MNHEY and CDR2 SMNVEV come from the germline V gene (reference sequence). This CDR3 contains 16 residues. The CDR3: CASSLNGGLNTGELFF. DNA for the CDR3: TGTGCCAGCAGTTTAAATGGGGGGCTCAACACCGGGGAGCTGTTTTTT.

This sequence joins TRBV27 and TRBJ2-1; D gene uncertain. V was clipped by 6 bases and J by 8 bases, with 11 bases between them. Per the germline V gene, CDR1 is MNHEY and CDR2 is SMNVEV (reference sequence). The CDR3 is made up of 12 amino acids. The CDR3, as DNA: TGTGCCAGCAGGCCCTCTATGTATGAGCAGTTCTTC. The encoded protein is CASRPSMYEQFF.

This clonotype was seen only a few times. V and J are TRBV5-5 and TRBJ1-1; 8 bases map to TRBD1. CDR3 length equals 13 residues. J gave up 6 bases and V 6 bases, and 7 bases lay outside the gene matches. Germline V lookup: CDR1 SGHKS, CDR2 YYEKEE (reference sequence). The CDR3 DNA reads TGTGCCAGCACCAGACAGGGGAGGTCTGAAGCTTTCTTT. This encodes CASTRQGRSEAFF.

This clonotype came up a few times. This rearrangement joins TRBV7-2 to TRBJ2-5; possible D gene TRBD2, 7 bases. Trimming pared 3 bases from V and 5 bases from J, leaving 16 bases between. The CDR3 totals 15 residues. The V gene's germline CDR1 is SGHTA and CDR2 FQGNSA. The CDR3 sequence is CASSFDGGARETQYF. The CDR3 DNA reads TGTGCCAGCAGCTTTGATGGGGGGGCGCGGGAGACCCAGTACTTC.

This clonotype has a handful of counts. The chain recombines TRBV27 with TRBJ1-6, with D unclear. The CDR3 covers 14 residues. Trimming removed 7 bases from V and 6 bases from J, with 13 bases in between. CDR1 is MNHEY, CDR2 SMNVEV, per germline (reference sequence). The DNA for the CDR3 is TGTGCCAGCACCTCCGGACGGCCTAATTCACCCCTCCACTTT. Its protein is CASTSGRPNSPLHF.

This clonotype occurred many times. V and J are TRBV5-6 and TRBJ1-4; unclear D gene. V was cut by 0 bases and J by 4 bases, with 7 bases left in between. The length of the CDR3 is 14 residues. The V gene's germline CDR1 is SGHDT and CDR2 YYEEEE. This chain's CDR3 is CASSLGQYNEKLFF. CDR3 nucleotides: TGTGCCAGCAGCTTGGGGCAGTATAATGAAAAACTGTTTTTT. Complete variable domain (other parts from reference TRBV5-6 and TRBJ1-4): DAGVTQSPTHLIKTRGQQVTLRCSPKSGHDTVSWYQQALGQGPQFIFQYYEEEERQRGNFPDRFSGHQFPNYSSELNVNALLLGDSALYLCASSLGQYNEKLFFGSGTQLSVL.

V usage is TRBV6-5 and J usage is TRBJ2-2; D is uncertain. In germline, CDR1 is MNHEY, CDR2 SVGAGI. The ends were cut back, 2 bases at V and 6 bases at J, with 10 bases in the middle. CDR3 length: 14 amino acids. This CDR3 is CASSYARHPGELFF. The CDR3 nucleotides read TGTGCCAGCAGTTACGCTAGACACCCCGGGGAGCTGTTTTTT.